What follows are 31 T cell receptor beta chains derived from one specimen sequenced in a study of blood T cells in healthy people across ages. Through a sample-barcoded 5' primer and a J-beta primer mix, a second PCR was run for 7 to 11 cycles. TCRdb processed the 5' RACE reads anew with MiXCR; each CDR3 protein has one entry. The sample lists about a million distinct CDR3 sequences; about 53% were seen once. The specimen sequenced was blood. Source of these receptors: a woman between 55 and 75 years old in good health.

The DNA for the CDR3 is TGTGCCAGCAGCTTCTTCGCGCAAACCGGGGAGCTGTTTTTT. This codes for CASSFFAQTGELFF. The chain uses TRBV7-2 and TRBJ2-2; unclear D gene. The CDR3 contains 14 residues. CDR1 and CDR2 from the germline V gene are SGHTA and FQGNSA. V was clipped by 3 bases and J by 5 bases, with 10 bases between them.

The rearrangement links TRBV12-3 or TRBV12-4 to TRBJ1-2; D not certain. The CDR3 runs 12 residues. Trimming took 3 bases from V and 13 from J, leaving 15 bases between them. CDR3 sequence: CASSFVVEWFTF. CDR3 DNA sequence: TGTGCCAGCAGTTTTGTGGTCGAGTGGTTCACCTTC.

This sequence joins TRBV20-1 and TRBJ1-2, with a tentative D call TRBD1 (6 bases). Trimming took off 0 bases at V and 8 bases at J, with 13 bases between the two ends. The length of the CDR3 is 13 residues. CDR1 DFQATT and CDR2 SNEGSKA come from the germline V gene (reference sequence). The CDR3 here is CSARDEGGAGYTF. The CDR3 DNA reads TGCAGTGCTAGAGATGAGGGGGGCGCCGGCTACACCTTC.

This chain links TRBV7-2 with TRBJ2-1; 11 bases match TRBD2. With 2 bases clipped from V and 9 bases from J, the junction kept 9 bases outside the gene matches. The CDR3 spans 16 residues. Germline CDR1 SGHTA, CDR2 FQGNSA. The CDR3 nucleotides are TGTGCCAGCAGCTTATTAGCGGGGGGGCAGGAGGGTGAGCAGTTCTTC. The encoded protein is CASSLLAGGQEGEQFF. Complete variable domain (other parts from reference TRBV7-2 and TRBJ2-1): GAGVSQSPSNKVTEKGKDVELRCDPISGHTALYWYRQSLGQGLEFLIYFQGNSAPDKSGLPSDRFSAERTGGSVSTLTIQRTQQEDSAVYLCASSLLAGGQEGEQFFGPGTRLTVL.

The chain has TRBV12-3 or TRBV12-4 and TRBJ2-5, with 9 bases identical to TRBD1. The V and J ends lost 7 bases and 6 bases, in that order; junction bases with no gene match: 9. The CDR3 loop spans 14 amino acids. This chain's CDR3 is CASNTGQGLKTQYF. The DNA for the CDR3 is TGTGCCAGCAACACGGGACAGGGCTTGAAGACCCAGTACTTC.

Worth noting for this clonotype: Possible read error: a much larger clone is one base away. Given the absence of the conserved phenylalanine or tryptophan at the CDR3 end, a read error is likely. This sequence joins TRBV6-6 and TRBJ2-7, with 9 bases identical to TRBD1. The CDR3 consists of 13 residues. Germline CDR1 is MNHNY and CDR2 is SVGAGI (reference sequence). V shed 2 bases, J shed 4 bases, and the junction held 0 bases outside the gene matches. The CDR3 here is CASSYGTGYEQYL. For the CDR3, the DNA is TGTGCCAGCAGTTACGGGACAGGGTACGAGCAGTACTTA.

The rearrangement links TRBV6-6 to TRBJ1-1; weak D call: TRBD1 (5 bases). Trimming stripped 2 bases from V and 5 bases from J, with 12 bases between. CDR3 length: 14 residues. CDR1 and CDR2 (germline): MNHNY, SVGAGI (reference sequence). CDR3 amino acids: CASSYRGRGTEAFF. The CDR3 nucleotides read TGTGCCAGCAGTTACAGGGGAAGAGGAACTGAAGCTTTCTTT.

The J gene is TRBJ2-6, the V gene TRBV5-6; D is undetermined. Trimming removed 4 bases from V and 0 bases from J, with 11 bases in between. The CDR3 is 16 amino acids. Germline V gene data show CDR1 as SGHDT and CDR2 as YYEEEE. CDR3 amino acids: CASSVQESSGANVLTF. CDR3 DNA: TGTGCCAGCAGCGTGCAGGAGAGCTCTGGGGCCAACGTCCTGACTTTC.

This clonotype was recorded a few times. The CDR3 DNA is TGTGCCAGCAGTTTCGGTACGAGAGATACGCAGTATTTT. It yields the protein CASSFGTRDTQYF. The V and J genes are TRBV12-3 or TRBV12-4 and TRBJ2-3; no reliable D call. CDR3 length: 13 residues. V lost 3 bases and J lost 5, with 9 bases in between.

The chain has TRBV4-1 and TRBJ2-5; D might be TRBD1 (6 bases). Trimming took off 3 bases at V and 5 bases at J, with 13 bases between the two ends. CDR3 size: 14 residues. Germline V gene data show CDR1 as MGHRA and CDR2 as YSYEKL. CDR3 bases: TGCGCCAGCAGCCACCGGACAGAGGAGGAGACCCAGTACTTC. Protein: CASSHRTEEETQYF.

This clonotype turned up a few times. The chain recombines TRBV12-3 or TRBV12-4 with TRBJ2-1; D uncertain. The V end was cut by 6 bases, the J end by 6 bases, with 12 bases between. The CDR3 loop spans 13 amino acids. CDR3 sequence: CASSQPIANEQFF. The CDR3 DNA follows: TGTGCCAGCAGCCAACCAATAGCCAATGAGCAGTTCTTC.

The rearrangement links TRBV7-8 to TRBJ1-1; the D gene is possibly TRBD1 (6 bases). The CDR3 totals 13 residues. Germline CDR1 reads SGHVS; CDR2 reads FQNEAQ. V was shortened by 3 bases and J by 5 bases, with 10 bases between the two germline ends. The DNA of the CDR3 is TGTGCCAGCAGCTTTACAGGGTTGACTGAAGCTTTCTTT. Translation: CASSFTGLTEAFF. Drawing the rest from reference TRBV7-8 and TRBJ1-1, the complete variable domain is GAGVSQSPRYKVAKRGQDVALRCDPISGHVSLFWYQQALGQGPEFLTYFQNEAQLDKSGLPSDRFFAERPEGSVSTLKIQRTQQEDSAVYLCASSFTGLTEAFFGQGTRLTVV.

Concerning this clonotype itself: A much larger clone differs from this one at a single base, so this may be a read error. The CDR3 bases are TGTGCCAGCCAGAGGGAGATCGACGAGCAGTACTTC. Protein product: CASQREIDEQYF. The gene calls are TRBV28 and TRBJ2-4, with D perhaps matching TRBD2 (5 bases). The J call may be mistaken, given a closer DNA end match to TRBJ2-7. CDR3 length: 12 amino acids. Germline CDR1 and CDR2: MDHEN and SYDVKM.

This clonotype showed up just a few times. The J gene is TRBJ1-6, the V gene TRBV12-3 or TRBV12-4; possibly TRBD1 for D (5 bases). CDR3 length: 17 residues. Trimming left V 3 bases short and J 7 bases short, with 19 bases between. CDR3 sequence reads: CASSFEGASVGNSPLHF. In DNA, the CDR3 is TGTGCCAGCAGTTTTGAAGGGGCGAGTGTTGGGAATTCACCCCTCCACTTT.

In this sample, this clonotype turned up a few times. The rearrangement uses TRBV9 and TRBJ2-7, with a weak D call TRBD2 (6 bases). The V gene's germline CDR1 is SGDLS and CDR2 YYNGEE. The CDR3 loop spans 15 amino acids. V dropped 0 bases and J dropped 0 bases, with 10 bases sitting between them. CDR3: CASSVADGSSYEQYF. The CDR3 DNA is TGTGCCAGCAGCGTAGCGGACGGGAGCTCCTACGAGCAGTACTTC.

This sequence joins TRBV28 and TRBJ1-1; D call uncertain. The CDR3 totals 12 residues. V dropped 6 bases and J dropped 1 base, with 6 bases sitting between them. Looked up from germline, CDR1 is MDHEN and CDR2 is SYDVKM. The CDR3 coding sequence is TGTGCCAGCAGATCCAGGAACACTGAAGCTTTCTTT. Its protein product is CASRSRNTEAFF.

Remarks on this clonotype: Its ends do not fully match the called genes, so a read error is possible. This rearrangement joins TRBV4-3 to TRBJ2-1; tentative D call: TRBD1 (6 bases). Per the germline V gene, CDR1 is LGHNA and CDR2 is YSLEER. The CDR3 contains 14 residues. The CDR3 loop reads CASSPLGQFNERFF. The CDR3 coding sequence is TGCGCCAGCAGCCCACTGGGACAATTCAATGAGCGGTTCTTC.

V gene TRBV11-2 combines with J gene TRBJ2-4, with D tentatively TRBD1 (5 bases). The better agreement between TRBJ2-7 and the DNA end casts doubt on the J call. This CDR3 region has 12 residues. Per the germline V gene, CDR1 is SGHAT and CDR2 is FQNNGV. The CDR3 loop reads CASSLPRAEQYF. CDR3 DNA: TGTGCCAGCAGCTTACCCAGGGCCGAGCAGTACTTC.

This clonotype turned up a few times. The chain is built from TRBV2 and TRBJ1-5, with 8 bases aligning to TRBD1. Germline values: CDR1 SNHLY, CDR2 FYNNEI. The V segment lost 5 bases and the J segment 1 base; nucleotides outside the gene matches: 4. The length of the CDR3 is 15 residues. In DNA, the CDR3 is TGTGCCAGCAGTTGGACAGGGCTGAGCAATCAGCCCCAGCATTTT. Translated, it gives CASSWTGLSNQPQHF.

The chain links TRBV5-1 to TRBJ2-2; D unresolved. The CDR3 runs 12 residues. The V gene lost 7 bases and the J gene lost 7 bases, with 11 bases spanning the gap. CDR1 SGHRS and CDR2 YFSETQ come from the germline V gene. DNA of the CDR3: TGCGCCAGCGGCCTCATGGACGGGGAGCTGTTTTTT. As protein: CASGLMDGELFF.

For this clonotype: Mismatch with germline at one junction end may stem from a read error. CDR3 in amino acids: CAGSLAFLSGTEEQYF. In nucleotides, the CDR3 is TGCGCCGGCAGCTTGGCCTTTTTATCGGGGACTGAGGAGCAGTACTTC. The V gene is TRBV5-1, the J gene TRBJ2-4, with a possible D match to TRBD2 (6 bases). This CDR3 has 16 residues. Germline V gene lookup returns CDR1 SGHRS and CDR2 YFSETQ. The variable domain in full, completed from reference TRBV5-1 and TRBJ2-4, reads KAGVTQTPRYLIKTRGQQVTLSCSPISGHRSVSWYQQTPGQGLQFLFEYFSETQRNKGNFPGRFSGRQFSNSRSEMNVSTLELGDSALYLCAGSLAFLSGTEEQYFGAGTRLSVL.

The chain recombines TRBV20-1 with TRBJ2-7, with 10 bases matching TRBD2. This CDR3 is built from 14 residues. Germline trimming cut 2 bases from V and 7 bases from J; bases unmatched to any gene: 8. CDR1 and CDR2 (germline): DFQATT, SNEGSKA (reference sequence). CDR3 amino acids: CSARTGLAIYEQYF. As DNA, the CDR3 is TGCAGTGCTAGAACGGGACTAGCGATTTATGAGCAGTACTTC.

V is TRBV20-1 and J is TRBJ2-4; perhaps TRBD2 as D (7 bases). The DNA end lines up better with TRBJ2-7; the J call may be wrong. Germline-derived CDR1 and CDR2 are DFQATT and SNEGSKA (reference sequence). The CDR3 length is 15 residues. CDR3: CSARSVGGVMYEQYF. The CDR3 region has the DNA TGCAGTGCCAGGTCCGTAGGGGGGGTAATGTACGAGCAGTACTTC.

This clonotype was seen just once. The chain combines TRBV13 with TRBJ2-7; 10 bases are shared with TRBD1. This CDR3 has 18 residues. The junction had 14 bases not matched to a gene; V was cut back by 5 bases and J by 1 base. Germline CDR1 reads PRHDT; CDR2 reads FYEKMQ (reference sequence). The CDR3 here is CASSHSGQGSSSSYEQYF. CDR3 bases: TGTGCCAGCAGCCACTCGGGACAGGGGTCATCTTCTTCCTACGAGCAGTACTTC.

V and J are TRBV7-2 and TRBJ1-5; D call uncertain. The ends were cut back, 2 bases at V and 13 bases at J, with 12 bases in the middle. Per the germline V gene, CDR1 is SGHTA and CDR2 is FQGNSA. The CDR3 runs 12 residues. CDR3 region: CASSLYRGSQHF. CDR3 in DNA: TGTGCCAGCAGCTTATACAGAGGGTCTCAGCATTTT.

The chain employs TRBV27 and TRBJ1-5, with a tentative D call TRBD1 (5 bases). CDR3 length: 13 amino acids. Trimming took off 7 bases at V and 3 bases at J, with 10 bases between the two ends. Germline CDR1 and CDR2: MNHEY and SMNVEV (reference sequence). The CDR3 spells CASKAGLNQPQHF. As DNA, the CDR3 is TGTGCCAGCAAGGCAGGGCTCAATCAGCCCCAGCATTTT.

This chain joins TRBV7-2 and TRBJ2-7; no clear D gene. The CDR3 contains 13 residues. Germline V lookup: CDR1 SGHTA, CDR2 FQGNSA. V was trimmed by 7 bases and J by 3 bases, leaving 13 bases between them. CDR3 sequence (DNA): TGTGCCAGCAACTCTAATACTTTCTACGAGCAGTACTTC. It yields the protein CASNSNTFYEQYF.

Comments on this clonotype: The junction shows a germline mismatch at one end, possibly a read error. The rearrangement links TRBV2 to TRBJ1-6; D is uncertain. Germline CDR1 SNHLY, CDR2 FYNNEI. The CDR3 runs to 13 residues. CDR3 in DNA: TGTGCCAGCAGTGATGGGGAACGTTCACCCCCCCACTTT. Translation gives CASSDGERSPPHF.

The chain couples TRBV6-5 to TRBJ2-3; D perhaps matches TRBD2 (5 bases). There are 14 residues in the CDR3. Per germline, CDR1 MNHEY and CDR2 SVGAGI. V lost 2 bases and J 6 bases, leaving 12 bases between the germline ends. Written as DNA, the CDR3 is TGTGCCAGCAGTTACCAGGTTCCGGGGGATACGCAGTATTTT. Translation: CASSYQVPGDTQYF.

The gene calls are TRBV20-1 and TRBJ2-1; tentative D call: TRBD1 (6 bases). Germline CDR1 is DFQATT and CDR2 is SNEGSKA (reference sequence). Trimming removed 8 bases at V and 2 bases at J, with 13 bases between. This CDR3 spans 13 amino acids. In DNA form, the CDR3 reads TGCAGTCAATACAGGGTCACCTACAATGAGCAGTTCTTC. It encodes CSQYRVTYNEQFF.

This clonotype has a count of ten or more. The rearrangement joins TRBV29-1 to TRBJ2-5; no clear D gene. Deletions cut 4 bases from V and 1 base from J, with 7 bases between. Germline CDR1 reads SQVTM; CDR2 reads ANQGSEA. CDR3 length: 12 amino acids. This CDR3 reads CSVGLPQETQYF. In DNA, the CDR3 is TGCAGCGTTGGACTCCCCCAAGAGACCCAGTACTTC. Looking up the rest from reference TRBV29-1 and TRBJ2-5 gives the full variable domain: SAVISQKPSRDICQRGTSLTIQCQVDSQVTMMFWYRQQPGQSLTLIATANQGSEATYESGFVIDKFPISRPNLTFSTLTVSNMSPEDSSIYLCSVGLPQETQYFGPGTRLLVL.